The clone carrying this T cell receptor (delta chain) has more than one count but fewer than ten. The antigen remains unidentified. Since a far larger clone is one base different, this is likely a read error. The sample contains more than one DNA sequence encoding this CDR3. Bulk repertoires came from Vgamma9/Vdelta2+ or Vdelta2-negative gammadelta T cells flow-sorted from PBMC. CDR1 GEAIGNYY and CDR2 EKD come from the germline V gene. The CDR3 length is 16 residues. The data belong to a study of γδ T cells in repeated Plasmodium falciparum infection. Study-level background: Over about 610 days, donors received four mosquito-bite P. falciparum NF54 infections. Overall study results and limits: Over time and infection, Vgamma9/Vdelta2+ repertoires remained highly stable and polyclonal.

TRG and TRD sequences were obtained from every sorted gammadelta sample. TCRdb fed the multiplex PCR reads to CATT. The repertoire holds more than 70,000 delta-chain clones, roughly 0.9% seen once, with over 8.5% in the top ten. The clonotype comes from a pool of human donors (malaria-infected and uninfected, not separated). Sequences were obtained from gamma-delta T cells from blood. The V call is TRDV2, the J call TRDJ1; 10 nucleotides agree with TRDD3. The CDR3 reads CACDTGLLGDTDKLIF. The CDR3 DNA reads as TGTGCCTGCGACACCGGACTACTGGGGGATACCGATAAACTCATCTTT.